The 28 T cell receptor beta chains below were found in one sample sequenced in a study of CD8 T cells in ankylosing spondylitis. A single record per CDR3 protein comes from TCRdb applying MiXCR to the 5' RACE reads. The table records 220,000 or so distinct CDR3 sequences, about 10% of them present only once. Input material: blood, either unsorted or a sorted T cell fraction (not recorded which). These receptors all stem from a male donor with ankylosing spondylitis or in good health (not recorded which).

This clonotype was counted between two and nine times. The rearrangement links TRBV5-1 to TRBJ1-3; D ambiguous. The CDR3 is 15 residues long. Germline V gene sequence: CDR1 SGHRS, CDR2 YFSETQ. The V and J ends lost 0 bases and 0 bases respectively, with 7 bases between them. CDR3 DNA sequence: TGCGCCAGCAGCTTGGGGTTGAGCTCTGGAAACACCATATATTTT. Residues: CASSLGLSSGNTIYF.

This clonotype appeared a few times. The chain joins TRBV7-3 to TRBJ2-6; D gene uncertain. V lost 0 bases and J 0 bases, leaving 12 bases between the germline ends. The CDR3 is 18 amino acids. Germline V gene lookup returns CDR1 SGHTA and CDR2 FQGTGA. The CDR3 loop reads CASSLTPRSSSGANVLTF. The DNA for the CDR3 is TGTGCCAGCAGCTTAACTCCTCGCAGTAGCTCTGGGGCCAACGTCCTGACTTTC.

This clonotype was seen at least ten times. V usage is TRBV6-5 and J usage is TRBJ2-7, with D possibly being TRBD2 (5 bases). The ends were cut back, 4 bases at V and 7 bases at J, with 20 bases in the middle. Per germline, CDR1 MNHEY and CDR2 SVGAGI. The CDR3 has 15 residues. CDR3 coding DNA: TGTGCCAGCAGTTCTTCCCTGAACGGGGTGGGAGAGCAGTACTTC. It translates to CASSSSLNGVGEQYF.

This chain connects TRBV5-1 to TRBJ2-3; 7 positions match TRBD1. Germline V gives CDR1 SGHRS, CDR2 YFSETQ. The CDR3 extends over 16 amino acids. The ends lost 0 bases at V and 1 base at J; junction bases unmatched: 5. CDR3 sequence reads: CASSLGYRGGTDTQYF. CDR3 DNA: TGCGCCAGCAGCTTGGGCTACAGGGGCGGCACAGATACGCAGTATTTT.

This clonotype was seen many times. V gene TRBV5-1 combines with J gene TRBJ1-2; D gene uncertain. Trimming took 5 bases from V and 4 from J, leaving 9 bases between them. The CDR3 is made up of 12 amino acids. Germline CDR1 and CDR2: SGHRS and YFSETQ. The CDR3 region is CASSPEAYGYTF. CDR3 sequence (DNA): TGCGCCAGCAGTCCGGAGGCCTATGGCTACACCTTC.

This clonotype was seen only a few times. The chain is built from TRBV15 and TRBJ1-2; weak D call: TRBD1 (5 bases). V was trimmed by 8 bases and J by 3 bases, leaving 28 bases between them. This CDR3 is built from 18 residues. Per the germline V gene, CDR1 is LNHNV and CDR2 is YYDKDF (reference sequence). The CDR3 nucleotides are TGTGCCACCCACCGGGGACGTGGGATCGGTACTGGTGACTATGGCTACACCTTC. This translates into CATHRGRGIGTGDYGYTF.

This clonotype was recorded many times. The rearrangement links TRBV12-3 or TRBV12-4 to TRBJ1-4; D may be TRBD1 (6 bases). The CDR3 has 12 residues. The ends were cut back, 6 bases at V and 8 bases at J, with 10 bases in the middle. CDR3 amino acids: CASRTGLEKLFF. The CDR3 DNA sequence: TGTGCCAGCAGGACAGGTTTGGAAAAACTGTTTTTT.

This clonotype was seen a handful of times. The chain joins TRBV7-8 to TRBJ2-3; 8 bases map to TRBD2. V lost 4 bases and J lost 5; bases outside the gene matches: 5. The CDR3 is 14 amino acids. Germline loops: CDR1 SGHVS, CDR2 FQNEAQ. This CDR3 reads CASSSGGQRDTQYF. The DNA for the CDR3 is TGTGCCAGCAGCTCGGGGGGGCAAAGAGATACGCAGTATTTT.

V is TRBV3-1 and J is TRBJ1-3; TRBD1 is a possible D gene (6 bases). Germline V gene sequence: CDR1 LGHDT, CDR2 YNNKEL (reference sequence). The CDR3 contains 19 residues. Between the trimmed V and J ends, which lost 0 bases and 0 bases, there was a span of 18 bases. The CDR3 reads CASSQERRDTYSSGNTIYF. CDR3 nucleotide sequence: TGTGCCAGCAGCCAAGAGAGGCGGGACACCTATAGCTCTGGAAACACCATATATTTT.

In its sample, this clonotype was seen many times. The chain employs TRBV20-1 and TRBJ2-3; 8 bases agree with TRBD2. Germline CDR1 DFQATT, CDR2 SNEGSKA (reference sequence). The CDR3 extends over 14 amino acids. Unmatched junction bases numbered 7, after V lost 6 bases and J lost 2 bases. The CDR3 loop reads CSAEAGGYTDTQYF. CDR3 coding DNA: TGCAGTGCCGAGGCGGGGGGCTACACAGATACGCAGTATTTT.

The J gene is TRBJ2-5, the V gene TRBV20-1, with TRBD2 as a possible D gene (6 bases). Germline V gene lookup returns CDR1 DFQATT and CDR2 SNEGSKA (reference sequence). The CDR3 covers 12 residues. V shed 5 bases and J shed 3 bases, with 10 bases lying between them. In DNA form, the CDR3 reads TGCAGTGCTGCGGGGCCTAAAGAGACCCAGTACTTC. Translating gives CSAAGPKETQYF.

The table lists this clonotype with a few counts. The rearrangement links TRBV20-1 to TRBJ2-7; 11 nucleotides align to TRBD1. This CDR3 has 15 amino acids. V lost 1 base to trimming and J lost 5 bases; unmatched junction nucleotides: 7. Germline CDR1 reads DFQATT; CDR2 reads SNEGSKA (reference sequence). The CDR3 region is CSARVWDRGSNEQYF. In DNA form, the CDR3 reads TGCAGTGCTAGAGTTTGGGACAGGGGGTCCAACGAGCAGTACTTC.

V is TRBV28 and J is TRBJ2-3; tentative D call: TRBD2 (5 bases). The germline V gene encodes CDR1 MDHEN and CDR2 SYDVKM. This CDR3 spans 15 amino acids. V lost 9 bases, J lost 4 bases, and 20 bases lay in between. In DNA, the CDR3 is TGTGCCAGTCATCAAATTGGAGGTGGGGCAGATACGCAGTATTTT. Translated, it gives CASHQIGGGADTQYF.

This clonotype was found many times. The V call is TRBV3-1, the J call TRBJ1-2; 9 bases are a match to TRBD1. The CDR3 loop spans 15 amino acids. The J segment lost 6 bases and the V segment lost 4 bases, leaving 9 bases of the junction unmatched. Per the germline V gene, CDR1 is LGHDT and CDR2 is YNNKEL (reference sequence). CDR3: CASSPSSQGANGYTF. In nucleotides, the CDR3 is TGTGCCAGCAGCCCTTCCTCACAGGGGGCGAATGGCTACACCTTC.

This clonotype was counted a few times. Written as DNA, the CDR3 is TGTGCCAGCAGTTACGTTTCGACGGACATAAGAAACACCATATATTTT. Residues: CASSYVSTDIRNTIYF. The chain combines TRBV28 with TRBJ1-3, with D possibly being TRBD1 (5 bases). This CDR3 comprises 16 residues. The germline V and J ends were trimmed by 4 bases and 5 bases, with 18 bases remaining between them. The V gene's germline CDR1 is MDHEN and CDR2 SYDVKM. The full variable domain, rest sourced from reference TRBV28 and TRBJ1-3, is DVKVTQSSRYLVKRTGEKVFLECVQDMDHENMFWYRQDPGLGLRLIYFSYDVKMKEKGDIPEGYSVSREKKERFSLILESASTNQTSMYLCASSYVSTDIRNTIYFGEGSWLTVV.

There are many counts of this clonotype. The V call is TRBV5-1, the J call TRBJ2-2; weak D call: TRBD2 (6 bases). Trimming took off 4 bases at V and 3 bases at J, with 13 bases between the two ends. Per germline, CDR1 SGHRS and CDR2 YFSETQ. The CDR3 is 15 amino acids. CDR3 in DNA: TGCGCCAGCAGCCCTTTGCGGGGAGACACCGGGGAGCTGTTTTTT. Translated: CASSPLRGDTGELFF.

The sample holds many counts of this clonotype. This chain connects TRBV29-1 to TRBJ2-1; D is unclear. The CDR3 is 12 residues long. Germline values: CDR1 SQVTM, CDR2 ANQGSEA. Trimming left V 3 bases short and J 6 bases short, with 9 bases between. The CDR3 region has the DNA TGCAGCGTTGAGACCCAGATCAATGAGCAGTTCTTC. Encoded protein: CSVETQINEQFF.

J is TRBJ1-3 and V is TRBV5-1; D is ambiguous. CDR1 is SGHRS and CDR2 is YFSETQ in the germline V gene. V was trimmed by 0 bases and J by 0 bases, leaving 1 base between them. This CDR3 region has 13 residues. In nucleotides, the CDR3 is TGCGCCAGCAGCTTGGACTCTGGAAACACCATATATTTT. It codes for CASSLDSGNTIYF.

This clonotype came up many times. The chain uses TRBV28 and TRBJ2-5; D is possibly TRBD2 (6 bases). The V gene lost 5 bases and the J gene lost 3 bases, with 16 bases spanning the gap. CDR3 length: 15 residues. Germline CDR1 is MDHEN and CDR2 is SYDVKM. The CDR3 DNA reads TGTGCCAGCAGTCTCCCTGGACGGAGGGAAGAGACCCAGTACTTC. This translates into CASSLPGRREETQYF.

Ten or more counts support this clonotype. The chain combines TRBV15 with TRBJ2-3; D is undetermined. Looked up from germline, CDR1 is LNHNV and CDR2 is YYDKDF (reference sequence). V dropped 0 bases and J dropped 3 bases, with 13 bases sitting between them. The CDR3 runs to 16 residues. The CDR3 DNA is TGTGCCACCAGCAGAGATAAGGGATTGCGTACAGATACGCAGTATTTT. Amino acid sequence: CATSRDKGLRTDTQYF.

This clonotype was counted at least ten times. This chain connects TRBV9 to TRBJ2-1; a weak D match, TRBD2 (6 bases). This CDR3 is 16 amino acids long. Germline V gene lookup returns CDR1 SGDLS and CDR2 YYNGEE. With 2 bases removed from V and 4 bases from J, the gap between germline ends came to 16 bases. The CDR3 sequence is CASSVQRGTPYNEQFF. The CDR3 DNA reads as TGTGCCAGCAGCGTCCAACGGGGGACGCCGTACAATGAGCAGTTCTTC.

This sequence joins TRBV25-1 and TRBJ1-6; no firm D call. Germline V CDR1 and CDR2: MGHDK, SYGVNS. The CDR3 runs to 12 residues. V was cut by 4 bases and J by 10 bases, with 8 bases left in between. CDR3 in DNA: TGTGCCAGCAGTGTAGTAGGGTCACCCCTCCACTTT. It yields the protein CASSVVGSPLHF.

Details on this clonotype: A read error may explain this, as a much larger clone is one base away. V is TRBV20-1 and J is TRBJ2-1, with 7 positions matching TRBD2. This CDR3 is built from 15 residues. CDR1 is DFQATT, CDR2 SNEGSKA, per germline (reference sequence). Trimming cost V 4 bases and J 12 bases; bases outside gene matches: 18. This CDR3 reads CSAITGTTKEDAQFF. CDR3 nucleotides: TGCAGTGCTATTACCGGGACTACGAAGGAAGACGCGCAGTTCTTC.

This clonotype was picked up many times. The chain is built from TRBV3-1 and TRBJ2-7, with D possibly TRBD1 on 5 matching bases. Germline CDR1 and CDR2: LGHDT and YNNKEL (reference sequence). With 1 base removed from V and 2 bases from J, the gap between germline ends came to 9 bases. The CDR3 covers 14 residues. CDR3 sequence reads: CASSQGQGTYEQYF. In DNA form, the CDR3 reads TGTGCCAGCAGCCAAGGGCAGGGAACCTACGAGCAGTACTTC.

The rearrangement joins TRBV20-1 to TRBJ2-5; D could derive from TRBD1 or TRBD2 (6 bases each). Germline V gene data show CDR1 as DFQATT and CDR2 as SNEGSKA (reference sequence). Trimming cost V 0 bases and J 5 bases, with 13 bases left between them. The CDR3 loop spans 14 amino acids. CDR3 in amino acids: CSARDLGGLETQYF. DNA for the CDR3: TGCAGTGCTAGAGATCTGGGGGGCTTGGAGACCCAGTACTTC.

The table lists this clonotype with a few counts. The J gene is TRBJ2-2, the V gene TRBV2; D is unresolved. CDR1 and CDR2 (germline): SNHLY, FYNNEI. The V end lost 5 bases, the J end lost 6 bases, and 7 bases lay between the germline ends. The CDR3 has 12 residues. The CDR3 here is CASSWLAGELFF. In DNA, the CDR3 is TGTGCCAGCAGTTGGCTTGCCGGGGAGCTGTTTTTT.

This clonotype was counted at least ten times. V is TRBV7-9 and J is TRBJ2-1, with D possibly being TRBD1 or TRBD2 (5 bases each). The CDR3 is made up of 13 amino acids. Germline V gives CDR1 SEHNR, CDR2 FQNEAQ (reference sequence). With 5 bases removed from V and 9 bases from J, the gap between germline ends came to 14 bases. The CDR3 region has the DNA TGTGCCAGCAGCGTAAATTGGGGGACTGAGCAGTTCTTC. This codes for CASSVNWGTEQFF.

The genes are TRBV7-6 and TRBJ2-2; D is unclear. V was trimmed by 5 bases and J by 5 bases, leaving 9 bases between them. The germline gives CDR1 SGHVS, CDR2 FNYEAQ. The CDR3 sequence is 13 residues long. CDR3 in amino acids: CASSSMSTGELFF. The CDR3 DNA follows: TGTGCCAGCAGCAGCATGTCGACCGGGGAGCTGTTTTTT.